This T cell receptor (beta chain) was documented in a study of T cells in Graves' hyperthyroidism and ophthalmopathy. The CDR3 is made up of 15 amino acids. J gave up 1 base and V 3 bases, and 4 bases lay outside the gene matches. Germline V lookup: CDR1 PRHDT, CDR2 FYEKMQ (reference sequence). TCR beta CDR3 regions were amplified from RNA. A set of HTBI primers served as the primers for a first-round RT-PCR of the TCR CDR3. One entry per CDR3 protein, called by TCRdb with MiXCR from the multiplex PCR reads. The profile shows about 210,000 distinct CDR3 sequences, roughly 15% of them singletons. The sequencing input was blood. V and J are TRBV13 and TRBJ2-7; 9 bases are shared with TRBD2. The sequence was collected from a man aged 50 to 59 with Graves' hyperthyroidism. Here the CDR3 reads CASSFMTSGSYEQYF. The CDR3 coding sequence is TGTGCCAGCAGCTTTATGACTAGCGGTTCCTACGAGCAGTACTTC.